The T cell receptor (beta chain) under discussion was sequenced for a study of blood T cell repertoires in COVID-19. For the study at large: Samples representing acute and convalescent COVID-19 were sourced from the United States, Italy and Spain. T cells, B-cell-depleted T cells, or PBMCs supplied cDNA or gDNA.

This CDR3 spans 18 amino acids. After removal of 4 bases from V and 5 bases from J, the junction contained 12 bases not matched to a gene. Germline CDR1 reads MDHEN; CDR2 reads SYDVKM. Per the original data handling: It was from reference gene primer amplification that nucleated cell counts were estimated. TCRdb's table, derived via immunoSEQ multiplex PCR, lists solely in-frame clones and lacks some. Clonal size and the V and J genes are those of that table, whereas D and trimming came from the DNA. The sample yields about 240,000 clones, roughly 76% seen once. Seattle-derived patients entered the study during active infection and were followed longitudinally.

V and J are TRBV28 and TRBJ2-5; 14 positions agree with TRBD2. Sequencing was done on a sample of peripheral blood. The sequence was obtained from a woman of 80 years or more with COVID-19, enrolled during active disease. The CDR3 nucleotides are TGTGCCAGCAGTTCCGCCGGCGTGGGACTAGCGGGAGTTGAGACCCAGTACTTC. Its translation: CASSSAGVGLAGVETQYF.